These 24 T cell receptor beta chains were sequenced from one sample in a study of CXCR3-negative and CXCR3-positive naive CD8 T cells. Study outcomes and limitations: CXCR3-positive naive cells had more hydrophobic TRB CDR3s than CXCR3-negative naive cells.

These TCRs are of unknown antigen specificity. Via 5' RACE with UMI labels, TRB cDNA libraries were prepared. For each CDR3 protein, TCRdb gives one entry from its re-call of the 5' RACE reads, without DNA. The sample table includes 100,000 to 150,000 distinct CDR3 sequences. The sequenced material came from naive CXCR3+ CD8+ T cells from blood. The subset: CD45RO-CCR7+CD27+CD95- naive CD8+ T cells expressing CXCR3 (TNR3+). These TCRs come from a human donor in good health. Some clones in this sample may be carry-over from other donors' samples.

J is TRBJ1-3 and V is TRBV29-1. This CDR3 comprises 11 residues. Germline loops: CDR1 SQVTM, CDR2 ANQGSEA. CDR3 sequence reads: CSAVSRNTIYF.

The J gene is TRBJ2-5, the V gene TRBV6-6. Germline loops: CDR1 MNHNY, CDR2 SVGAGI (reference sequence). The CDR3 has 12 residues. The CDR3 sequence: CATAWYQETQYF.

The chain uses TRBV25-1 and TRBJ2-5. The CDR3 runs 11 residues. Germline values: CDR1 MGHDK, CDR2 SYGVNS. The CDR3 region is CASSGQETQYF.

CDR3 sequence: CASRGDLRLAGELFF. V gene TRBV28 combines with J gene TRBJ2-2; lacking DNA, the TRBD2 call made by TCRdb goes unchecked. CDR1 is MDHEN, CDR2 SYDVKM, per germline. This CDR3 contains 15 residues.

V gene TRBV29-1 combines with J gene TRBJ2-7. The V gene's germline CDR1 is SQVTM and CDR2 ANQGSEA. This CDR3 comprises 12 residues. The CDR3 reads CSVEQAGYEQYF.

This chain uses TRBV29-1 with TRBJ2-1; TCRdb's D gene call, TRBD2, goes unchecked for lack of DNA. The V gene's germline CDR1 is SQVTM and CDR2 ANQGSEA. The CDR3 is made up of 14 amino acids. This CDR3 is CSARGTFRANEQFF.

V gene TRBV29-1 combines with J gene TRBJ1-3. Germline loops: CDR1 SQVTM, CDR2 ANQGSEA. This CDR3 is built from 16 residues. CDR3 residues: CSVEDLHEHSRNTIYF.

The rearrangement uses TRBV7-2 and TRBJ2-5. The CDR3 runs 14 residues. CDR1 and CDR2 from the germline V gene are SGHTA and FQGNSA. The CDR3 is CASSMRAVQETQYF.

The V call is TRBV21-1, the J call TRBJ2-3; TCRdb indicates TRBD2, and absent DNA this call remains unverified. TRBV21-1 has pseudogene status. The CDR3 extends over 16 amino acids. The CDR3 is CASTQRGVPPTDTQYF.

This chain uses TRBV7-9 with TRBJ2-1; the D gene TCRdb calls, TRBD1, cannot be checked with no DNA. Looked up from germline, CDR1 is SEHNR and CDR2 is FQNEAQ (reference sequence). This CDR3 contains 16 residues. CDR3 region: CASSLGEAGVGNEQFF.

The V and J genes are TRBV12-3 or TRBV12-4 and TRBJ2-4; the TRBD1 assignment by TCRdb is unverifiable without DNA. The CDR3 is 17 residues long. The CDR3 spells CASSLMGGGSAKNIQYF.

The chain carries TRBV3-1 and TRBJ2-7; TCRdb proposes TRBD1, but this gene call is untestable without DNA. This CDR3 contains 15 residues. Germline V gene lookup returns CDR1 LGHDT and CDR2 YNNKEL (reference sequence). CDR3 sequence reads: CASSPLLGPTYEQYF.

The chain employs TRBV4-1 and TRBJ2-7. The CDR3 contains 14 residues. CDR1 MGHRA and CDR2 YSYEKL come from the germline V gene. The CDR3 loop is CASSQPTGSYEQYF.

The chain uses TRBV7-3 and TRBJ2-2; absent DNA, TCRdb's TRBD2 call cannot be checked. The V gene's germline CDR1 is SGHTA and CDR2 FQGTGA. This CDR3 is built from 17 residues. The chain's CDR3 is CASSLLAGGPSTGELFF. Based on the CDR3 plus reference TRBV7-3 and TRBJ2-2, the full variable domain is GAGVSQTPSNKVTEKGKYVELRCDPISGHTALYWYRQSLGQGPEFLIYFQGTGAADDSGLPNDRFFAVRPEGSVSTLKIQRTERGDSAVYLCASSLLAGGPSTGELFFGEGSRLTVL.

The chain has TRBV21-1 and TRBJ2-1. TRBV21-1 is a listed pseudogene. The length of the CDR3 is 13 residues. CDR3 sequence: CASSKLLTDEQFF.

This chain uses TRBV27 with TRBJ2-7. CDR3 length: 12 residues. CDR1 MNHEY and CDR2 SMNVEV come from the germline V gene (reference sequence). The CDR3 reads CASSSGAYEQYF.

The rearrangement joins TRBV2 to TRBJ2-7; TCRdb returns TRBD1, unconfirmable since there is no DNA. Germline V gene lookup returns CDR1 SNHLY and CDR2 FYNNEI. This CDR3 is 12 amino acids long. CDR3 region: CASTDSLYEQYF.

J is TRBJ2-3 and V is TRBV12-3 or TRBV12-4; checking the TCRdb D call of TRBD2 is not possible without DNA. CDR3 size: 16 residues. CDR3 region: CASSTSGGRRADTQYF.

The chain joins TRBV7-2 to TRBJ2-3; the TCRdb D gene call, TRBD2, has no DNA to confirm it. The CDR3 runs 18 residues. The V gene's germline CDR1 is SGHTA and CDR2 FQGNSA. The CDR3 sequence: CASSLDRTSRLSTDTQYF.

The chain is built from TRBV24-1 and TRBJ2-1; the TRBD1 assignment by TCRdb is unverifiable without DNA. Germline loops: CDR1 KGHDR, CDR2 SFDVKD. This CDR3 has 15 amino acids. The CDR3 is CATSEGTGSYNEQFF.

The rearrangement uses TRBV12-3 or TRBV12-4 and TRBJ1-1; the TCRdb call, TRBD1, lacks DNA for checking. The CDR3 loop spans 13 amino acids. CDR3 amino acids: CASSPGQGWEAFF.

The chain couples TRBV7-9 to TRBJ2-3. The CDR3 is 14 amino acids. Germline-derived CDR1 and CDR2 are SEHNR and FQNEAQ (reference sequence). CDR3: CASSFQSSTDTQYF.

The J gene is TRBJ1-1, the V gene TRBV7-9; lacking DNA, the TRBD1 call made by TCRdb goes unchecked. This CDR3 is built from 14 residues. From germline, CDR1 is SEHNR and CDR2 FQNEAQ (reference sequence). CDR3 sequence: CASSSGPMNTEAFF.

The genes are TRBV2 and TRBJ1-1. The CDR3 is 12 residues long. Per the germline V gene, CDR1 is SNHLY and CDR2 is FYNNEI. The CDR3 loop reads CAREGGNTEAFF.